The present entry profiles one T cell receptor (beta chain) with its context. The antigen is undetermined. The CDR3 runs to 13 residues. CDR1 and CDR2 (germline): LNHDA, SQIVND (reference sequence). V lost 9 bases and J lost 1; bases outside the gene matches: 2. This sample was taken from a study of cytomegalovirus exposure and HLA in healthy donors. Study background: In an earlier analysis, approximately 120 million unique TCR beta sequences were found from some 180 million T cells. The study's findings and limits: In a later analysis, V- and J-gene trimming of beta chains associated with a DCLRE1C missense variant, replicated independently.

The PCR contained 60 Vbeta and 13 Jbeta primers. As originally analysed: Counted up in a later analysis, unique TCR beta chains came to some 80 million, with some 9.9 million shared. Here immunoSEQ multiplex PCR was the method, and the copy in TCRdb shows in-frame clones only, minus some. The V and J calls and the clone size are those of that table, but D and trimming were determined from the DNA. The profile shows 72,000 or so clones, roughly four fifths of them singletons. Sequencing used PBMCs. The sequence was obtained from a woman in her twenties or thirties in good health and CMV-seropositive. V usage is TRBV19 and J usage is TRBJ2-1; 8 nucleotides match TRBD1. CDR3 sequence (DNA): TGTGCCAGCGACAGGGGATCCTACAATGAGCAGTTCTTC. Residues: CASDRGSYNEQFF.